This TCR beta chain was sequenced during a study of cytomegalovirus exposure and HLA in healthy donors. Both 60 Vbeta primers and 13 Jbeta primers went into the PCR. The protocol was immunoSEQ multiplex PCR, while the TCRdb copy is restricted to in-frame clones and leaves out a portion. The sample records 90,000 or so clones, about 81% being singletons. The germline CDR1 and CDR2 sequences are SGHRS and YFSETQ. The CDR3 runs to 15 residues. The V end lost 1 base, the J end lost 3 bases, and 12 bases lay between the germline ends. The clonotype originates from a woman between 40 and 50 years old in good health and CMV-seronegative. The sequenced material came from PBMCs. The V gene is TRBV5-1, the J gene TRBJ2-3, with a tentative D call TRBD2 (7 bases). The CDR3 nucleotides read TGCGCCAGCAGCTTGAGGGGGGAGGGGACAGATACGCAGTATTTT. Encoded protein: CASSLRGEGTDTQYF.